This TCR beta chain came from a study of blood T cell repertoires in COVID-19. In the study overall: The study drew acute and convalescent COVID-19 samples from the United States, Italy and Spain. Sources were T cells, B-cell-depleted T cells, or PBMCs; the material itself was cDNA or gDNA.

As processed by the authors: Amplified reference gene primers provided the basis for estimating nucleated cell counts. Clones were sequenced by immunoSEQ multiplex PCR, and TCRdb holds only the in-frame ones, with some missing. D and trimming come from the DNA, and the V and J calls and clone size come from that table. The sample lists around 250,000 clones, roughly 84% occurring once. After removal of 8 bases from V and 7 bases from J, the junction contained 10 bases not matched to a gene. The CDR3 consists of 13 residues. Germline V gives CDR1 LGHDT, CDR2 YNNKEL (reference sequence). This chain links TRBV3-1 (or the pseudogene TRBV3-2) with TRBJ1-1; 7 nucleotides line up with TRBD1. Material for sequencing was peripheral blood. This clonotype was obtained from a woman between 40 and 50 years old who had recovered from COVID-19. CDR3: CASGTGTANEAFF. In nucleotides, the CDR3 is TGTGCCAGCGGCACAGGGACAGCAAATGAAGCTTTCTTT.